The clone carrying this T cell receptor beta chain has a handful of counts. Antigen: not known. This entry comes from a study of T-cell memory formation after mild COVID-19. Overall study results and limits: Largely, contracting CD4+ clones fell within CM and EM, and contracting CD8+ clones within EMRA.

TCRdb processed the 5' RACE reads anew with MiXCR; each CDR3 protein has one entry. Counted here are under 400,000 distinct CDR3 sequences, around 21% occurring once; the ten biggest clones make up around an eighth. The length of the CDR3 is 12 residues. Germline assignment: CDR1 MGHDK and CDR2 SYGVNS. V gave up 2 bases and J gave up 6 bases, with 6 bases separating them. The sequencing input was PBMCs or a T cell subset sorted from them (not recorded which). This sequence joins TRBV25-1 and TRBJ2-3; D gene uncertain. The clonotype originates from an adult woman who had mild COVID-19 (a few samples of this study predate the infection). Cell type and time point are not known. For the CDR3, the DNA is TGTGCCAGCAGTGAAAACGAGGATACGCAGTATTTT. This translates into CASSENEDTQYF.